Sequencing of this T cell receptor beta chain was carried out in a study of blood T cell repertoires in COVID-19. Overall study context: From T cells, B-cell-depleted T cells, or PBMCs came the material, which was cDNA or gDNA.

Trimming removed 3 bases from V and 7 bases from J; junction bases left unmatched: 6. Germline assignment: CDR1 SGHRS and CDR2 YFSETQ. This CDR3 is 15 amino acids long. Sequenced by immunoSEQ multiplex PCR; TCRdb stores in-frame clones only, minus some. The sample has 310,000 or so clones, around nine tenths seen once. Which cohort a participant joined came from the clinical history participants gave. The chain employs TRBV5-1 and TRBJ2-7, with TRBD2 identical over 14 bases. This clonotype originated in a middle-aged woman who had recovered from COVID-19. The sample consisted of PBMCs or T cells enriched from blood (not recorded which). The CDR3 coding sequence is TGCGCCAGCAGCTCCCGACTAGCGGGAGGGACGGAGCAGTACTTC. Translating gives CASSSRLAGGTEQYF.